The sequence of this T cell receptor (beta chain) was determined in a study of blood T cell repertoires in COVID-19. Study as a whole: PBMCs, B-cell-depleted T cells, or T cells provided the cDNA or gDNA that made up the material.

TCRdb's table, derived via immunoSEQ multiplex PCR, lists solely in-frame clones and lacks some. This sample has 100,000 to 130,000 clones, with 80% to 85% found just once. This clone has more than one count but fewer than ten. Germline CDR1 is SGDLS and CDR2 is YYNGEE. The ends lost 4 bases at V and 2 bases at J; junction bases unmatched: 7. CDR3 length: 15 amino acids. The sequenced material came from peripheral blood. The chain joins TRBV9 to TRBJ2-5; 8 bases are a match to TRBD2. The receptor was isolated from a human donor in a cohort sampled during active COVID-19. CDR3 coding DNA: TGTGCCAGCAGCACCCCCTTAGCGGGACAAGAGACCCAGTACTTC. Its protein is CASSTPLAGQETQYF.